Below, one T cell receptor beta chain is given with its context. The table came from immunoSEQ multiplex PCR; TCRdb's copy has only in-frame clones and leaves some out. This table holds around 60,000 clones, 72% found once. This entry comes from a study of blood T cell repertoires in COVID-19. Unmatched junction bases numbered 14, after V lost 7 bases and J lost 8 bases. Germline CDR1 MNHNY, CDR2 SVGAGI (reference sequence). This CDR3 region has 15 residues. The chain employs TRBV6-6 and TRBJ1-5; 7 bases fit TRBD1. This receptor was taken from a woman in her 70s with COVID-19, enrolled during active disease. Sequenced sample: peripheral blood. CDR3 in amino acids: CASTPGTVQDEPQHF. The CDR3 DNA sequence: TGTGCCAGCACCCCCGGGACAGTTCAGGATGAGCCCCAGCATTTT.